The 2 T cell receptor beta chains given below trace back to one sample, sequenced in a study of T cells in localized non-small cell lung cancer. The repertoire was sequenced with immunoSEQ multiplex PCR; TCRdb's copy has only in-frame clones and lacks some. The data show some 30,000 clones, 85% to 95% seen once. This specimen was peripheral blood, taken before any cancer treatment. The receptors stem from a woman aged 40-69 years with stage I lung adenocarcinoma.

The V call is TRBV5-5, the J call TRBJ1-2; D gene unclear. This CDR3 is 13 amino acids long. V shed 3 bases and J shed 4 bases, with 10 bases lying between them. CDR1 and CDR2 from the germline V gene are SGHKS and YYEKEE (reference sequence). Here the CDR3 reads CASSWTLSYGYTF. In nucleotides, the CDR3 is TGTGCCAGCAGCTGGACTCTCAGCTATGGCTACACCTTC.

V usage is TRBV5-6 and J usage is TRBJ2-1, with TRBD2 as a possible D gene (6 bases). The CDR3 sequence is 16 residues long. The ends were cut back, 2 bases at V and 3 bases at J, with 15 bases in the middle. Looked up from germline, CDR1 is SGHDT and CDR2 is YYEEEE. This CDR3 reads CASSLLSATSYNEQFF. In DNA, the CDR3 is TGTGCCAGCAGCTTACTGTCCGCGACTAGCTACAATGAGCAGTTCTTC.